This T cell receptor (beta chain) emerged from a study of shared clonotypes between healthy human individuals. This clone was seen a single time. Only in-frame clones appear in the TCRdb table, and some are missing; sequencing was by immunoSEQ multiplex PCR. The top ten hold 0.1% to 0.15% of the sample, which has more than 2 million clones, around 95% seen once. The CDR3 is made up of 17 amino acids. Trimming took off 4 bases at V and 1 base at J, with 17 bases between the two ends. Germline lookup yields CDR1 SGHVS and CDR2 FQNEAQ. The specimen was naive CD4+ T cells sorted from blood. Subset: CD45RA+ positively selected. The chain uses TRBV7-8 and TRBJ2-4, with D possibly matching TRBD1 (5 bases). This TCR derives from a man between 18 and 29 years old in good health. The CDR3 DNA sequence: TGTGCCAGCAGCTCCCAGGGCAACCTTTTCGCCAAAAACATTCAGTACTTC. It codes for CASSSQGNLFAKNIQYF.